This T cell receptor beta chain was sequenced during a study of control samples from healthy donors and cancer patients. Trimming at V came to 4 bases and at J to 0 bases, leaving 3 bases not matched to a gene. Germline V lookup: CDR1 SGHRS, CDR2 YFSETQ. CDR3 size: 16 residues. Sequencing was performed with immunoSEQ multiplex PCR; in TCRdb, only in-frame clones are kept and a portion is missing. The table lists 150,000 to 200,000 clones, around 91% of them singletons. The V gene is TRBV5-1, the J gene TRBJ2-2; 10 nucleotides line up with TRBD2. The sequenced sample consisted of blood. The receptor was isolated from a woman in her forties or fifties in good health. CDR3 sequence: CASSQLAGTNTGELFF. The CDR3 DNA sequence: TGCGCCAGCAGCCAACTAGCGGGAACGAACACCGGGGAGCTGTTTTTT.